The 11 T cell receptor beta chains reported below all come from one sample, sequenced in a study of cytomegalovirus exposure and HLA in healthy donors. The study ran its PCR with 60 Vbeta and 13 Jbeta primers. TCRdb keeps only in-frame clones here, not all; method: immunoSEQ multiplex PCR. The sample has hundreds of thousands of clones; more than 70% are singletons. Sequences were obtained from PBMCs. These receptors were obtained from a boy between 10 and 17 years old in good health and CMV-seronegative.

The rearrangement links TRBV7-3 to TRBJ1-2; D is perhaps TRBD1 (6 bases). This CDR3 comprises 15 residues. The germline gives CDR1 SGHTA, CDR2 FQGTGA. V was cut by 5 bases and J by 2 bases, with 15 bases left in between. CDR3 in amino acids: CASSTHRDTNYGYTF. The CDR3 DNA follows: TGTGCCAGCAGCACTCACCGGGACACGAACTATGGCTACACCTTC. The whole variable domain, remainder taken from reference TRBV7-3 and TRBJ1-2, is GAGVSQTPSNKVTEKGKYVELRCDPISGHTALYWYRQSLGQGPEFLIYFQGTGAADDSGLPNDRFFAVRPEGSVSTLKIQRTERGDSAVYLCASSTHRDTNYGYTFGSGTRLTVV.

The rearrangement joins TRBV29-1 to TRBJ2-1; TRBD1 matches at 7 bases. This CDR3 has 13 amino acids. CDR1 SQVTM and CDR2 ANQGSEA come from the germline V gene. Germline trimming cut 6 bases from V and 8 bases from J; bases unmatched to any gene: 10. The CDR3 sequence: CSVGWTGSDEQFF. CDR3 DNA: TGCAGCGTCGGGTGGACAGGCAGCGATGAGCAGTTCTTC.

The gene calls are TRBV4-1 and TRBJ1-2, with TRBD1 matching over 11 bases. The CDR3 is 20 amino acids. Germline trimming cut 0 bases from V and 5 bases from J; bases unmatched to any gene: 17. The germline CDR1 and CDR2 sequences are MGHRA and YSYEKL. The CDR3 DNA follows: TGCGCCAGCAGCCAAGATGGTGGTCGACCCGGGACAGGGGGTATTTATGGCTACACCTTC. Translation gives CASSQDGGRPGTGGIYGYTF.

The CDR3 reads CASSPGTGVGNYGYTF. DNA for the CDR3: TGCGCCAGCAGCCCGGGGACAGGGGTTGGAAACTATGGCTACACCTTC. The chain employs TRBV4-1 and TRBJ1-2; 10 bases are shared with TRBD1. CDR3 size: 16 residues. Looked up from germline, CDR1 is MGHRA and CDR2 is YSYEKL. After removal of 4 bases from V and 2 bases from J, the junction contained 7 bases not matched to a gene.

This chain connects TRBV5-4 to TRBJ2-5; TRBD2 might be the D (7 bases). The closer fit of TRBJ2-7 to the DNA end suggests the J call may be wrong. Germline V gene lookup returns CDR1 SGHNT and CDR2 YYREEE (reference sequence). The CDR3 covers 16 residues. DNA for the CDR3: TGTGCCAGCAGCTTGGCCGGCGGGGGCAGCTCCTACGAGCAGTACTTC. This translates into CASSLAGGGSSYEQYF.

The chain links TRBV5-1 to TRBJ2-3; 9 bases align to TRBD1. Losses at the gene ends were 0 bases for V and 4 bases for J; bases not matched to a gene: 3. CDR3 length equals 15 residues. Germline V gene data show CDR1 as SGHRS and CDR2 as YFSETQ. The chain's CDR3 is CASSLVQGASDTQYF. The CDR3 DNA reads TGCGCCAGCAGCTTGGTACAGGGGGCATCAGATACGCAGTATTTT.

This clone was counted only a few times. The rearrangement links TRBV9 to TRBJ1-5; the D is unclear. V shed 1 base and J shed 2 bases, with 7 bases lying between them. Germline loops: CDR1 SGDLS, CDR2 YYNGEE. The CDR3 length is 14 residues. The CDR3 coding sequence is TGTGCCAGCAGCGTATCCGGGGGCAATCAGCCCCAGCATTTT. It yields the protein CASSVSGGNQPQHF.

This clone was seen more than once but under ten times. The V gene is TRBV30, the J gene TRBJ1-1, with a tentative D call TRBD1 (6 bases). Looked up from germline, CDR1 is GTSNPN and CDR2 is SVGIG (reference sequence). This CDR3 spans 14 amino acids. V shed 2 bases and J shed 0 bases, with 10 bases lying between them. In nucleotides, the CDR3 is TGTGCCTGGAGTAGGACAGCCATGAACACTGAAGCTTTCTTT. Translation gives CAWSRTAMNTEAFF.

This CDR3 is CASSRVGNTEAFF. Written as DNA, the CDR3 is TGTGCCAGCAGCCGGGTGGGGAACACTGAAGCTTTCTTT. The chain couples TRBV7-3 to TRBJ1-1, with no clear D. Germline CDR1 SGHTA, CDR2 FQGTGA. V was cut by 5 bases and J by 1 base, with 8 bases left in between. The CDR3 contains 13 residues.

The CDR3 region has the DNA TGTGCCAGCAGCCAAGGACAGGGCATCGTGACCGGGGAGCTGTTTTTT. Protein: CASSQGQGIVTGELFF. J is TRBJ2-2 and V is TRBV4-2, with TRBD1 matching 7 bases. V lost 1 base and J lost 5; bases outside the gene matches: 7. This CDR3 is 16 amino acids long. Germline V CDR1 and CDR2: LGHNA, YNFKEQ.

This clone was observed once. The same CDR3 also results from other DNA sequences found in this sample. The chain joins TRBV9 to TRBJ2-5; TRBD1 might be the D (5 bases). Trimming removed 3 bases from V and 5 bases from J, with 11 bases in between. The CDR3 runs 13 residues. Germline CDR1 reads SGDLS; CDR2 reads YYNGEE. CDR3 sequence reads: CASSAQGGETQYF. The CDR3 coding sequence is TGTGCCAGCAGCGCTCAGGGTGGGGAGACCCAGTACTTC.